The source of this TCR beta chain is a study of T cells after yellow fever vaccination. Study results and limitations: Post-booster repertoires again held most primary-vaccination clones (about 95% CD4, around 90% CD8). Contamination by abundant bulk-population clonotypes could be present in FACS-sorted repertoires. Peaking faster, on day 5 versus 15, the secondary response was nonetheless weaker. Few clonotypes appeared in both CD4 and CD8 compartments.

Trimming at V came to 0 bases and at J to 10 bases, leaving 5 bases not matched to a gene. This CDR3 is 15 amino acids long. Germline assignment: CDR1 LGHNA and CDR2 YSLEER. As concerns this clonotype: Its antigen is not identified.

TCRdb processed the 5' RACE reads anew with MiXCR; each CDR3 protein has one entry. The table shows roughly 350,000 distinct CDR3 sequences, with roughly 4.3% occurring only once. The TCR sequence derives from a man aged 18 to 30 who received the YFV17D yellow fever vaccine. The chain uses TRBV4-3 and TRBJ2-1; TRBD2 agrees at 11 bases. The sample here was PBMCs, taken 5 days after the yellow fever booster vaccination. Written as DNA, the CDR3 is TGCGCCAGCAGCCAAGAAGCTAGCGGGGGGCAGGAGCAGTTCTTC. Protein product: CASSQEASGGQEQFF.